This T cell receptor (beta chain) was captured by sequencing in a study of cytomegalovirus exposure and HLA in healthy donors. Study in general: An earlier analysis identified 120 million or so unique TCR beta sequences in some 180 million T cells.

PCR was performed using 60 Vbeta and 13 Jbeta primers. Clones were sequenced by immunoSEQ multiplex PCR, and TCRdb holds only the in-frame ones, with some missing. The sample lists about 170,000 clones, around 68% occurring once. The study's findings and limits: Later analysis indicated greater clonal expansion among HLA-associated TCR beta chains than among equally common other chains.

This clone was detected once. Its antigen is unknown. The donors comprised healthy bone marrow donors. Sequencing was performed on PBMCs. The receptor's source is a man aged 35 to 55 in good health and CMV-seronegative.

The CDR3 DNA is TGTGCCAGCAGCCAAGAGACAGCGTATAGCACAGATACGCAGTATTTT. As protein: CASSQETAYSTDTQYF. This sequence joins TRBV4-2 and TRBJ2-3, with a weak D call TRBD1 (5 bases). With 0 bases removed from V and 0 bases from J, the gap between germline ends came to 10 bases. The germline V gene has CDR1 LGHNA and CDR2 YNFKEQ. The CDR3 covers 16 residues.